This record concerns one TCR beta chain sequence. The sample originates from a study of blood T cell repertoires in COVID-19. Study at large: From the United States, Italy and Spain came samples of acute and convalescent COVID-19. From T cells, B-cell-depleted T cells, or PBMCs came the material, which was cDNA or gDNA.

This CDR3 has 19 amino acids. The germline CDR1 and CDR2 sequences are MNHNS and SASEGT. After removal of 3 bases from V and 0 bases from J, the junction contained 8 bases not matched to a gene. This table comes from immunoSEQ multiplex PCR, and its TCRdb copy is limited to in-frame clones, with some not included. The repertoire has roughly 140,000 clones, more than 80% of them found once; the top ten carry 11%. The receptor comes from a woman of 80 years or more with acute or convalescent COVID-19. Sequencing was performed on peripheral blood. The chain couples TRBV6-1 to TRBJ2-2; 12 bases map to TRBD2. CDR3 in amino acids: CASSDSASGGDSNTGELFF. CDR3 nucleotides: TGTGCCAGCAGTGATTCGGCTAGCGGGGGGGATTCGAACACCGGGGAGCTGTTTTTT.